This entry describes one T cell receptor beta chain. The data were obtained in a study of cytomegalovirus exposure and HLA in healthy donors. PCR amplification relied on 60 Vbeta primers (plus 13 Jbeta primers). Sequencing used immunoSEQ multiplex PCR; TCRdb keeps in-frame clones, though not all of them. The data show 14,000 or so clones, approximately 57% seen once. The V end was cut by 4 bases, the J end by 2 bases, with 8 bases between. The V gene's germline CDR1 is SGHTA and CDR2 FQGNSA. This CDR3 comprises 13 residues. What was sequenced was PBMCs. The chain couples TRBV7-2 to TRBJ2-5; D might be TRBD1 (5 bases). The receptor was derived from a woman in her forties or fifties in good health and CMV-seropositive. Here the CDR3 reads CASSWTQQETQYF. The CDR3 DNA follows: TGTGCCAGCAGCTGGACACAACAAGAGACCCAGTACTTC.